The clone carrying this TCR beta chain was counted only a few times. Its antigen is unknown. Authors' methods: Using the CDR3 differences seen across clinicopathological groups, the authors built a distant-metastasis classifier for papillary thyroid cancer, which was meant to discriminate distant-metastatic patients. TCRdb re-clonotyped the PCR reads via MiXCR. The V and J calls come from TCRdb's annotation, not from the publication. The sample lists around 21,000 clones, 23% occurring once. Patients were all untreated before their thyroid surgery. This sample was included in a study of metastatic and nonmetastatic thyroid tumors. As for the study in general: From malignant and benign thyroid patients, repertoires in blood and in tumor or nodule tissue were compared. Study-level findings and limits: Relative to benign nodules, malignant thyroid tumors were reportedly characterized by significantly elevated TCR beta diversity in blood and tumor.

The CDR3 length is 12 residues. V lost 6 bases to trimming and J lost 7 bases, with 9 bases between them. Per the germline V gene, CDR1 is MDHEN and CDR2 is SYDVKM. This receptor was obtained from a male donor with papillary thyroid cancer or a benign thyroid nodule (not recorded which). Some clones in this sample may be carry-over from other donors' samples. V and J are TRBV28 and TRBJ1-4, with TRBD1 as a possible D gene (6 bases). Sequenced: blood. This CDR3 is CASSRGSEKLFF. CDR3 coding DNA: TGTGCCAGCAGCAGGGGAAGTGAAAAACTGTTTTTT.